This T cell receptor beta chain was retrieved from a study of memory CD4+ T cells and cytomegalovirus serostatus. Single viable CD3+CD4+CD8-CD45RO+ cells were sorted as the memory CD4+ T cells. CD4+ T cells were isolated by positive magnetic selection. As originally analysed: Out-of-frame sequences were removed, leaving about 2.2 million distinct TCRbeta sequences. The data were produced by immunoSEQ multiplex PCR, yet TCRdb's version contains in-frame clones alone and is incomplete. V and J calls and clone size are as listed in that table; D and trimming were resolved from the DNA. Of around 54,000 clones in the sample, over 65% were seen once. Study findings and constraints: The CMV-associated TCR signature appears largely within the CD4+ memory repertoire.

As regards this clone: What it binds is not known.

The CDR3 is 16 amino acids. Germline CDR1 and CDR2: SQVTM and ANQGSEA. After removal of 6 bases from V and 1 base from J, the junction contained 11 bases not matched to a gene. The rearrangement joins TRBV29-1 to TRBJ1-1; TRBD1 aligns across 10 bases. The sample taken for sequencing was memory CD4+ T cells from blood. The clonotype comes from an adult in good health and CMV-seropositive. CDR3 in amino acids: CSVKTTGGNENTEAFF. In DNA form, the CDR3 reads TGCAGCGTGAAAACGACAGGGGGCAATGAGAACACTGAAGCTTTCTTT.